Listed below are T cell receptor beta chains from one sample, sequenced in a study of blood T cell repertoires in COVID-19. Here immunoSEQ multiplex PCR was the method, and the copy in TCRdb shows in-frame clones only, minus some. The sample lists about 200,000 clones, about 86% seen once, with 1.4% to 1.5% in the top ten. Sequencing was done on a sample of peripheral blood. The receptors stem from a man aged 18 to 29 with active or convalescent COVID-19. CDR3s leave out the opening cysteine and the closing phenylalanine or tryptophan. Fields, in order: CDR3 protein, J gene, clone size, CDR3 length, V gene. Clone sizes are given selectively: once, few, many, or a class where the clone is expanded.

ASSPLTGPYGYT	TRBJ1-2	NA	12	TRBV27
ASSRSSLQYNEQF	TRBJ2-1	NA	13	TRBV5-1
ASSETGGLTDTQY	TRBJ2-3	NA	13	TRBV2
ASSLGLAKAGELF	TRBJ2-2	NA	13	TRBV5-5
ASAVGGRTGELF	TRBJ2-2	NA	12	TRBV19
ASSPGPGQGGSYEQY	TRBJ2-7	NA	15	TRBV5-4
ASSQAGQGAKGTEAF	TRBJ1-1	few	15	TRBV3-1/TRBV3-2
ASSLGRLVRETQY	TRBJ2-5	NA	13	TRBV14
SAAGQKNQPQH	TRBJ1-5	once	11	TRBV29-1
ASSPASPIQGLNTEAF	TRBJ1-1	NA	16	TRBV19
ASSVGLAGETSYNEQF	TRBJ2-1	many	16	TRBV2
ASSYGASGSSSSYEQY	TRBJ2-7	NA	16	TRBV6-2/TRBV6-3
ATSSGGRTNEKLF	TRBJ1-4	NA	13	TRBV15
ASSNSRDRGRDTEAF	TRBJ1-1	NA	15	TRBV19
AIKQDTDTQY	TRBJ2-3	NA	10	TRBV10-3
ASSQYSQETGELF	TRBJ2-2	NA	13	TRBV14
ASSQGQYGYT	TRBJ1-2	NA	10	TRBV3-1/TRBV3-2